This TCR beta chain comes out of a study of T cells after yellow fever vaccination. V gave up 4 bases and J gave up 7 bases, with 8 bases separating them. Germline loops: CDR1 SGHTA, CDR2 FQGTGA. This CDR3 contains 13 residues. TCR cDNA, made by 5'RACE template switching, carried an added universal primer site and UMIs. Each CDR3 protein gets one entry after TCRdb re-called the 5' RACE reads with MiXCR. The repertoire holds tens of thousands of distinct CDR3 sequences, about 7.7% seen once, with 41% in the top ten. General observations from the study: High-abundance clonotypes from the bulk population could contaminate FACS-sorted repertoires. Most clones from primary vaccination resurfaced after the booster (approximately 95% CD4, about 91% CD8).

To note about this clonotype: The target antigen is unknown.

This TCR derives from a man aged 30 to 45 who received the YFV17D yellow fever vaccine. This sample comprised CD8+ T cells sorted from PBMCs, obtained on the day of the yellow fever booster vaccination. The chain joins TRBV7-3 to TRBJ1-6, with D uncertain. The CDR3 DNA is TGTGCCAGCAGCTCCGACTCAAATTCACCCCTCCACTTT. Protein sequence: CASSSDSNSPLHF.